This T cell receptor beta chain appears in the sequencing data of a study of beta chain features in type 1 diabetes (dated by TCRdb to the late 2010s). With respect to the entire study: Patients and healthy donors did not differ in mean age, gender distribution, total cell number or subset yield. A total of 90 million to 130 million sorted cells were examined across all samples, and a strong correlation was observed between cell number per subset and RNA yield. The study compared the TCRB repertoires of sorted circulating CD4+ T cell subsets in recently diagnosed type 1 diabetes patients with those in matched healthy donors. Whereas all 30 or so donors provided naive and central memory subsets, regulatory and stem cell-like memory subsets were isolated from just 8 patients and about 8 healthy donors. What the work shows at the level of the full study, not this receptor alone: Because cDNA was sequenced instead of genomic DNA, highly expressing activated cells could be over-represented, though the groups showed no difference in activation or CD3 levels. A moderate but significant shortening of TCRB CDR3 length was observed in type 1 diabetes patients in all four CD4+ subsets. Patients with type 1 diabetes made fewer insertions and deleted more nucleotides at VDJ recombination sites, implying thymic rearrangement abnormalities. Shorter templates might have been favored by PCR, but patient and control samples were amplified and corrected together, so both groups would have been affected equally by any skew. Because small numbers of individuals were included in the HLA sub-analyses, any influence of HLA type on TCRB rearrangement was left unresolved. Naive, central memory and regulatory TCRB repertoires appeared to be more similar among patients than among healthy donors.

Each donor gave one peripheral blood draw, about 110 mL on average, collected into heparinised tubes. A BD FACSAria II and a panel including CD45RO, CCR7, CD25, CD127, CD95 and CD27 were used to sort naive, central memory, regulatory and stem cell-like memory CD4+ T cells. Purity was above 98% for every sorted population. Right away, PBMCs were isolated by Lymphoprep density gradient centrifugation and were stained directly, with no culture step. To minimize batch effects, samples were stained and sorted in pairs, one healthy donor with one patient per experiment. In regard to this clone: Its cognate antigen has yet to be identified. No base-level quality is on record; no much larger clone is a single base apart.

All of the isolated RNA was reverse transcribed with the High Capacity cDNA Reverse Transcription Kit, so expressed TCRB transcripts were sequenced. Naive, central memory and regulatory T cell samples underwent deep immunoSEQ sequencing, averaging about 3.57 million total reads per sample. Sorted cells were lysed in RLT buffer and RNA was extracted with DNase-treated RNeasy Micro or Mini kits, depending on cell number. Each cell subset was processed on its own to prevent cross-contamination, while patient and healthy donor samples were processed together. TCRB sequences were amplified from cDNA with the immunoSEQ multiplex PCR, producing 87-bp fragments spanning the CDR3 region. The amplicons were sequenced using the Illumina HiSeq platform. From the authors' description of their analysis: Synthetic template baselines were used to correct PCR bias computationally, reads within Hamming distance 2 were collapsed, and singletons that could not be merged were discarded. By aligning reads against IMGT, V, D and J genes, CDR3 length, and insertions or deletions at six rearrangement sites were assigned. Within each subset, clonotype counts were normalized to the number of sorted cells before true diversity and Gini coefficients were calculated with the tcR R package. Repertoire sharing was quantified using the overlap coefficient calculated on TCRB nucleotide sequences. This immuneACCESS table, as held by TCRdb, lists in-frame sequences with V and J called but not all clones. Of the missing ones, under half trace to an unresolved V gene in checked studies; the others have no known cause. From that table come the V and J calls and clone size; the DNA was used to work out D and trimming. The sample table shows some 45,000 clones, and roughly 68% are seen once. The ten largest make up roughly 2.2% of the sample.

The sample taken for sequencing was Tregs from blood. Explained via the paper, the cell subset or site label denotes: regulatory CD4+ T cells. The source of this sequence is a woman younger than 30 with type 1 diabetes.

The nucleotide sequence reads TGCGCCAGCAACCAGCGGATTAGCACAGATACGCAGTATTTT. It encodes CASNQRISTDTQYF. The chain is assembled from TRBV4-1 and TRBJ2-3, with a weak D call of TRBD2 (5 bases match). CDR1 and CDR2 (MGHRA, YSYEKL) derive from the germline V gene. V and J are truncated by 7 bases and 0 bases respectively, leaving an intervening sequence of 11 bases. CDR3 length: 14 amino acids, cysteine to phenylalanine. Solely the CDR3 DNA is kept, with 42 bases framed from the first base.